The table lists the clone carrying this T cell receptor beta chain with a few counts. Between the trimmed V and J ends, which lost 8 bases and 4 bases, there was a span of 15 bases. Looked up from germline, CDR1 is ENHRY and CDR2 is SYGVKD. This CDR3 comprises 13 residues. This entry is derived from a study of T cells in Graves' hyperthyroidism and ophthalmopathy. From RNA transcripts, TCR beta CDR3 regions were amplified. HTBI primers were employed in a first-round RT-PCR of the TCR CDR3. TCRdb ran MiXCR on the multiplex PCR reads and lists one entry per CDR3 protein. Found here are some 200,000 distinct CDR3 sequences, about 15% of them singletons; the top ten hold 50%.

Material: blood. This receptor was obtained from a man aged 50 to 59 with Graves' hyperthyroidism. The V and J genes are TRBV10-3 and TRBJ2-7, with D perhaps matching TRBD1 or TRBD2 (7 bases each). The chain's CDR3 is CAIGQGGGYEQYF. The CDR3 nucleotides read TGTGCCATCGGGCAGGGGGGAGGGTACGAGCAGTACTTC.